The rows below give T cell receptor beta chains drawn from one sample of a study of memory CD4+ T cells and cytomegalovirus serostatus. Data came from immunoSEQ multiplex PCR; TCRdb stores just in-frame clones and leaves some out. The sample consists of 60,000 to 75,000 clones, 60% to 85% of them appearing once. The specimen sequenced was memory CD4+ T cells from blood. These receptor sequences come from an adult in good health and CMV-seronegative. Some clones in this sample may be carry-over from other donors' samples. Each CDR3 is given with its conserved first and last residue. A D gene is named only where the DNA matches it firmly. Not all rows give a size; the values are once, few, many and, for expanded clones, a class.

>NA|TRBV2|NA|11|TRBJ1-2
CASSSGYGYTF
TGTGCCAGCAGTTCGGGCTATGGCTACACCTTC
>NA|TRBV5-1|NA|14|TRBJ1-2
CASRQGHSNYGYTF
TGCGCCAGCAGGCAGGGACACTCCAACTATGGCTACACCTTC
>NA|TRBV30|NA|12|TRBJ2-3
CAWSVSGDTQYF
TGTGCCTGGAGTGTATCCGGAGATACGCAGTATTTT
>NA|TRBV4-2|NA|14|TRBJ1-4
CASSQAGHNEKLFF
TGTGCCAGCAGCCAAGCAGGGCATAATGAAAAACTGTTTTTT
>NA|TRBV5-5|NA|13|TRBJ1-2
CASSTQGFYGYTF
TGTGCCAGCAGCACCCAGGGCTTCTATGGCTACACCTTC
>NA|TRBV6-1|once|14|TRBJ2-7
CASRRLLRLHEQYF
TGTGCCAGCAGACGACTTCTACGACTCCACGAGCAGTACTTC
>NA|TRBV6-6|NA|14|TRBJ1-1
CASSYYGRETEAFF
TGTGCCAGCAGTTACTATGGGCGGGAAACTGAAGCTTTCTTT
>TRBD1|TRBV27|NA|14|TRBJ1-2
CASRQGQGVGGYTF
TGTGCCAGCAGACAGGGACAGGGGGTAGGAGGCTACACCTTC
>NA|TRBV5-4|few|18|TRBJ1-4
CASSLAPTFGGVNEKLFF
TGTGCCAGCAGCTTGGCCCCGACATTTGGGGGGGTAAATGAAAAACTGTTTTTT
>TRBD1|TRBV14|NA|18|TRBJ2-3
CASSRVITGGRWTDTQYF
TGTGCCAGCAGCCGGGTCATAACAGGGGGCAGGTGGACAGATACGCAGTATTTT
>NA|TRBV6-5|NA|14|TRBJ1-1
CASTPGRLNTEAFF
TGTGCCAGCACCCCCGGGCGGTTGAACACTGAAGCTTTCTTT
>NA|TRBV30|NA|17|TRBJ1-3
CAWSHNDNHPSGNTIYF
TGTGCCTGGAGTCACAACGATAACCACCCCTCTGGAAACACCATATATTTT
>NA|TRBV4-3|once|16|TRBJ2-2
CASSQDQASNTGELFF
TGCGCCAGCAGCCAAGATCAAGCCAGTAACACCGGGGAGCTGTTTTTT
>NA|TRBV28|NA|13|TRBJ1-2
CASRYRLNYGYTF
TGTGCCAGCAGATACAGGCTAAACTATGGCTACACCTTC
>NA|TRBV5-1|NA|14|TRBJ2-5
CASSLIGYEETQYF
TGCGCCAGCAGCTTGATAGGGTACGAAGAGACCCAGTACTTC
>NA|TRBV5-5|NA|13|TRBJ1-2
CASSLGGGYGYTF
TGTGCCAGCAGCTTAGGGGGGGGCTATGGCTACACCTTC
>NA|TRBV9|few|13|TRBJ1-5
CASSATGHWPQHF
TGTGCCAGCAGCGCGACAGGCCACTGGCCCCAGCATTTT
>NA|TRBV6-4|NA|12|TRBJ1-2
CASSEGGGGYTF
TGTGCCAGCAGTGAAGGTGGTGGCGGCTACACCTTC
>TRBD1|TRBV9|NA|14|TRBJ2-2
CATRQGTNTGELFF
TGTGCCACTCGACAGGGGACGAACACCGGGGAGCTGTTTTTT
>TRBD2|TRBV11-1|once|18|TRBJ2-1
CASSSYHGLAGGPNEQFF
TGTGCCAGCAGCTCCTACCACGGACTAGCGGGAGGGCCTAATGAGCAGTTCTTC
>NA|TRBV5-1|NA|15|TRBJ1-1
CASSGVGTMNTEAFF
TGCGCCAGCAGCGGGGTTGGCACTATGAACACTGAAGCTTTCTTT
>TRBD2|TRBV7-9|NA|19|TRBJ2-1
CASSLAGLAGGYRNNEQFF
TGTGCCAGCAGCTTAGCGGGACTAGCGGGGGGTTATAGGAACAATGAGCAGTTCTTC
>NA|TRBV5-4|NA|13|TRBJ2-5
CASSRGDQETQYF
TGTGCCAGCAGCCGCGGGGACCAAGAGACCCAGTACTTC
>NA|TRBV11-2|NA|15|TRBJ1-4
CASSPAWGAGEKLFF
TGTGCCAGCAGCCCGGCATGGGGGGCGGGCGAAAAACTGTTTTTT
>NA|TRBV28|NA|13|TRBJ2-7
CASSDRSSYEQYF
TGTGCCAGCAGCGACAGGAGTTCCTACGAGCAGTACTTC
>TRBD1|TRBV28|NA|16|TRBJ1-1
CASSLGTGSMNTEAFF
TGTGCCAGCAGTTTGGGGACAGGGTCCATGAACACTGAAGCTTTCTTT
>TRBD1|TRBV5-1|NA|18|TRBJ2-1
CASSLWGRGTGIANEQFF
TGCGCCAGCAGCTTGTGGGGTAGGGGGACAGGGATCGCCAATGAGCAGTTCTTC
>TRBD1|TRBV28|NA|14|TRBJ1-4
CATSGGATNEKLFF
TGTGCCACCTCAGGGGGAGCAACTAATGAAAAACTGTTTTTT
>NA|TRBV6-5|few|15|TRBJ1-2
CASSYSSQGSHGYTF
TGTGCCAGCAGTTACTCTTCACAGGGAAGCCATGGCTACACCTTC
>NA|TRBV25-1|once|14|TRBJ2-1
CASSGWSSYNEQFF
TGTGCCAGCAGTGGGTGGAGCTCCTACAATGAGCAGTTCTTC
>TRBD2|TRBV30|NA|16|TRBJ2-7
CAWSVLASGRVHEQYF
TGTGCCTGGAGTGTACTGGCTAGCGGGAGGGTTCACGAGCAGTACTTC
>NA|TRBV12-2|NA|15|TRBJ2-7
CASRPLAGPTYEQYF
TGTGCAAGTCGCCCCTTAGCGGGACCTACCTACGAGCAGTACTTC
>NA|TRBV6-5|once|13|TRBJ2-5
CASSRQYEETQYF
TGTGCCAGCAGTCGACAGTACGAAGAGACCCAGTACTTC
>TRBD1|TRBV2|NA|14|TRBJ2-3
CASRRGQDTDTQYF
TGTGCCAGCAGGAGGGGGCAGGACACAGATACGCAGTATTTT
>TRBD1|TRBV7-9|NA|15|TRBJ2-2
CASSSPTGFDGELFF
TGTGCCAGCAGCTCACCGACAGGGTTCGACGGGGAGCTGTTTTTT
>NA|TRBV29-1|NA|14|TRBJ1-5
CSVRGGPGNQPQHF
TGCAGCGTCCGCGGCGGGCCAGGCAATCAGCCCCAGCATTTT
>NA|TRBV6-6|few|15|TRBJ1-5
CASSYSSRDHQPQHF
TGTGCCAGCAGTTACTCCAGCAGGGATCATCAGCCCCAGCATTTT
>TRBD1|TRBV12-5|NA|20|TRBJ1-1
CASGFAKGTDRAKMNTEAFF
TGTGCTAGTGGTTTTGCCAAGGGGACGGACAGGGCGAAAATGAACACTGAAGCTTTCTTT
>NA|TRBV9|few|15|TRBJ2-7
CASSVATGLSYEQYF
TGTGCCAGCAGCGTAGCCACAGGGCTTTCCTACGAGCAGTACTTC
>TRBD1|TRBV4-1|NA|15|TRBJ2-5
CASSRDGQGGETQYF
TGCGCCAGCAGCCGGGACGGACAGGGGGGAGAGACCCAGTACTTC
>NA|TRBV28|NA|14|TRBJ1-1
CASSLGGANTEAFF
TGTGCCAGCAGCCTGGGCGGGGCTAACACTGAAGCTTTCTTT
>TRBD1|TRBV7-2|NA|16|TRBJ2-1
CASRYPIGTGGNEQFF
TGTGCCAGCAGATATCCGATCGGGACAGGGGGCAATGAGCAGTTCTTC
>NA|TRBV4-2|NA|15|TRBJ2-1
CASSQDLELKNEQFF
TGTGCCAGCAGCCAAGATTTGGAGTTGAAGAATGAGCAGTTCTTC
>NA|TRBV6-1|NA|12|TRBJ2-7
CASKIGFYEQYF
TGTGCCAGCAAGATAGGATTCTACGAGCAGTACTTC
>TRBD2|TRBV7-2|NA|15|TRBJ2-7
CASSRGLAGNNEQYF
TGTGCCAGCAGCCGCGGACTAGCGGGGAACAACGAGCAGTACTTC
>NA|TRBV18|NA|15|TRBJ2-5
CASSPPGVPQETQYF
TGTGCCAGCTCACCGCCAGGTGTTCCGCAAGAGACCCAGTACTTC
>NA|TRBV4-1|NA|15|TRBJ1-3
CASSQQAVPGNTIYF
TGCGCCAGCAGCCAACAGGCGGTTCCTGGAAACACCATATATTTT
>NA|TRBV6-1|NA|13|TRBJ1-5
CASRTRVHQPQHF
TGTGCCAGCAGAACCAGGGTCCATCAGCCCCAGCATTTT
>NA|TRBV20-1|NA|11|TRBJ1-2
CSAEFGGGYTF
TGCTCTGCAGAGTTTGGGGGTGGCTACACCTTC
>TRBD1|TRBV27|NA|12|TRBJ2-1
CASSPTGGPQFF
TGTGCCAGCAGTCCGACAGGGGGTCCACAGTTCTTC
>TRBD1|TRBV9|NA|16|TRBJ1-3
CASSVLDRTVGNTIYF
TGTGCCAGCAGCGTATTGGACAGGACGGTGGGAAACACCATATATTTT
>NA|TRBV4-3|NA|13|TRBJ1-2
CASSQDLGVGYTF
TGCGCCAGCAGCCAAGATCTAGGGGTCGGCTACACCTTC
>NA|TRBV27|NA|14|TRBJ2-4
CASSPIRTSDIQYF
TGTGCCAGCAGCCCGATCCGGACATCGGACATTCAGTACTTC
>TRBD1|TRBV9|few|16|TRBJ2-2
CASSLRTGGLAGELFF
TGTGCCAGCAGCTTAAGGACAGGGGGCTTGGCCGGGGAGCTGTTTTTT